The 19 T cell receptor beta chains reported below all come from one sample, sequenced in a study of blood T cell repertoires in COVID-19. Produced via immunoSEQ multiplex PCR; TCRdb's table is partial and in-frame only. The sample consists of 90,000 to 100,000 clones, about nine tenths of them appearing once. Sequencing input: peripheral blood. The receptors stem from a man aged 50-60 years with acute or convalescent COVID-19.

The rearrangement uses TRBV5-3 and TRBJ2-1; no reliable D call. TRBV5-3 counts as an open reading frame of uncertain function. The CDR3 totals 12 residues. V was trimmed by 4 bases and J by 5 bases, leaving 7 bases between them. CDR3 loop: CARSRLDNEQFF. In DNA form, the CDR3 reads TGTGCCAGAAGCCGACTTGACAATGAGCAGTTCTTC.

V gene TRBV15 combines with J gene TRBJ2-7; 8 bases are shared with TRBD1. The germline V gene has CDR1 LNHNV and CDR2 YYDKDF (reference sequence). The CDR3 runs to 14 residues. With 5 bases clipped from V and 0 bases from J, the junction kept 3 bases outside the gene matches. This CDR3 reads CATSPGQVSYEQYF. The CDR3 coding sequence is TGTGCCACCAGCCCGGGACAGGTCTCCTACGAGCAGTACTTC.

This clone was found once. The chain combines TRBV11-1 with TRBJ2-5; 8 positions agree with TRBD2. The CDR3 spans 15 residues. V shed 7 bases, J shed 5 bases, and the junction held 12 bases outside the gene matches. Per the germline V gene, CDR1 is SGHAT and CDR2 is FQDESV (reference sequence). For the CDR3, the DNA is TGTGCCAGCACCCTCCGGGCGGGAGGAGATGAGACCCAGTACTTC. Amino acid sequence: CASTLRAGGDETQYF.

The V gene is TRBV7-9, the J gene TRBJ2-1; D gene ambiguous. V gave up 2 bases and J gave up 8 bases, with 7 bases separating them. From germline, CDR1 is SEHNR and CDR2 FQNEAQ (reference sequence). This CDR3 comprises 12 residues. In DNA, the CDR3 is TGTGCCAGCAGCTTAATGCCGGATGAGCAGTTCTTC. Translated, it gives CASSLMPDEQFF.

The CDR3 DNA is TGTGCCAGCTCCTCAAAGGTAGCGGACCCTAGCACAGATACGCAGTATTTT. Translation gives CASSSKVADPSTDTQYF. The V call is TRBV2, the J call TRBJ2-3, with D possibly TRBD2 on 6 matching bases. Trimming took off 8 bases at V and 0 bases at J, with 21 bases between the two ends. This CDR3 region has 17 residues. Germline CDR1 reads SNHLY; CDR2 reads FYNNEI. Full variable domain (missing parts from reference TRBV2 and TRBJ2-3): EPEVTQTPSHQVTQMGQEVILRCVPISNHLYFYWYRQILGQKVEFLVSFYNNEISEKSEIFDDQFSVERPDGSNFTLKIRSTKLEDSAMYFCASSSKVADPSTDTQYFGPGTRLTVL.

The chain is built from TRBV19 and TRBJ1-1; maybe TRBD1 (5 bases). V gave up 1 base and J gave up 1 base, with 10 bases separating them. The CDR3 is made up of 15 amino acids. Germline V gives CDR1 LNHDA, CDR2 SQIVND (reference sequence). The CDR3 DNA reads as TGTGCCAGTAGTATAGTCCAGGGAGGGAACACTGAAGCTTTCTTT. Protein product: CASSIVQGGNTEAFF.

The V gene is TRBV5-6, the J gene TRBJ2-5, with TRBD2 matching 8 bases. Trimming cost V 2 bases and J 5 bases; bases outside gene matches: 2. Germline assignment: CDR1 SGHDT and CDR2 YYEEEE. The CDR3 length is 13 residues. In nucleotides, the CDR3 is TGTGCCAGCAGCTTCGCTAGCGGGGAGACCCAGTACTTC. Translation gives CASSFASGETQYF.

This clone was counted between two and nine times. The genes are TRBV5-4 and TRBJ2-7; 7 bases fit TRBD2. The CDR3 has 15 amino acids. After removal of 4 bases from V and 3 bases from J, the junction contained 10 bases not matched to a gene. The germline CDR1 and CDR2 sequences are SGHNT and YYREEE (reference sequence). This CDR3 is CASSRRVAGYYEQYF. CDR3 nucleotides: TGTGCCAGCAGCCGCAGAGTAGCGGGCTACTACGAGCAGTACTTC.

The genes are TRBV11-3 and TRBJ2-1; 9 positions agree with TRBD2. Per germline, CDR1 SGHNT and CDR2 YENEEA. V dropped 5 bases and J dropped 9; count of bases not matched to a gene: 5. This CDR3 has 13 residues. The CDR3: CASSKRREGEQFF. The DNA for the CDR3 is TGTGCCAGCAGCAAGAGGCGGGAGGGTGAGCAGTTCTTC.

The chain is built from TRBV5-4 and TRBJ2-1; 11 bases match TRBD2. CDR1 is SGHNT, CDR2 YYREEE, per germline (reference sequence). CDR3 length: 15 residues. The V gene end was trimmed by 7 bases and the J gene end by 7 bases; junction bases not matched to a gene: 10. This chain's CDR3 is CASSKPGLAANEQFF. For the CDR3, the DNA is TGTGCCAGCTCTAAACCGGGACTAGCGGCAAATGAGCAGTTCTTC.

J is TRBJ2-1 and V is TRBV15; the match to TRBD2 covers 8 bases. V shed 2 bases, J shed 4 bases, and the junction held 1 base outside the gene matches. Germline assignment: CDR1 LNHNV and CDR2 YYDKDF (reference sequence). There are 14 residues in the CDR3. The CDR3 nucleotides are TGTGCCACCAGCAGACGGGAGGGATACAATGAGCAGTTCTTC. It encodes CATSRREGYNEQFF.

The chain carries TRBV7-9 and TRBJ2-7; 11 positions agree with TRBD2. Germline trimming cut 1 base from V and 2 bases from J; bases unmatched to any gene: 7. The V gene's germline CDR1 is SEHNR and CDR2 FQNEAQ (reference sequence). This CDR3 contains 17 residues. The CDR3 bases are TGTGCCAGCAGCTTAGACCGGGGACTAGCGGTACCCTACGAGCAGTACTTC. Its translation: CASSLDRGLAVPYEQYF.

The CDR3 bases are TGTGCCAGCAGCCCCCGGGGTGGGGCTTTCTTT. This sequence encodes CASSPRGGAFF. The rearrangement uses TRBV7-7 and TRBJ1-1; D is uncertain. Per germline, CDR1 SSHAT and CDR2 FNYEAQ (reference sequence). The V end lost 5 bases, the J end lost 11 bases, and 12 bases lay between the germline ends. The CDR3 contains 11 residues.

The chain couples TRBV7-6 to TRBJ2-2; D gene unclear. Germline V CDR1 and CDR2: SGHVS, FNYEAQ. The CDR3 has 15 residues. Trimming took off 5 bases at V and 4 bases at J, with 14 bases between the two ends. CDR3 protein: CASSLERSGTGELFF. The CDR3 nucleotides are TGTGCCAGCAGCCTAGAACGTTCGGGCACCGGGGAGCTGTTTTTT.

The rearrangement links TRBV12-3 or TRBV12-4 to TRBJ1-2; D is possibly TRBD1 (6 bases). The CDR3 has 13 residues. The ends were cut back, 4 bases at V and 6 bases at J, with 12 bases in the middle. The CDR3, as DNA: TGTGCCAGCAGTTCCCCAGGGGCGGATGGCTACACCTTC. Translated: CASSSPGADGYTF.

This chain connects TRBV5-5 to TRBJ2-7; perhaps TRBD2 as D (5 bases). V shed 4 bases and J shed 2 bases, with 16 bases lying between them. CDR3 length equals 15 residues. The germline V gene encodes CDR1 SGHKS and CDR2 YYEKEE (reference sequence). This chain's CDR3 is CASSLDFYPTYEQYF. The CDR3, as DNA: TGTGCCAGCAGCCTGGACTTTTACCCGACCTACGAGCAGTACTTC. Complete variable domain (other parts from reference TRBV5-5 and TRBJ2-7): DAGVTQSPTHLIKTRGQQVTLRCSPISGHKSVSWYQQVLGQGPQFIFQYYEKEERGRGNFPDRFSARQFPNYSSELNVNALLLGDSALYLCASSLDFYPTYEQYFGPGTRLTVT.

The V and J genes are TRBV11-3 and TRBJ1-3; D ambiguous. V was pared by 5 bases and J by 0 bases, with 8 bases between. CDR1 and CDR2 from the germline V gene are SGHNT and YENEEA. This CDR3 is built from 14 residues. The CDR3 DNA follows: TGTGCCAGCAGCATTCGGAGCTCTGGAAACACCATATATTTT. It codes for CASSIRSSGNTIYF.

This chain connects TRBV6-2 or TRBV6-3 to TRBJ2-7, with TRBD1 identical over 8 bases. The CDR3 totals 15 residues. Germline CDR1 reads MNHEY; CDR2 reads SVGEGT. Unmatched junction bases numbered 7, after V lost 3 bases and J lost 3 bases. CDR3 sequence: CASSYGDRNFYEQYF. CDR3 sequence (DNA): TGTGCCAGCAGTTATGGGGACAGGAACTTCTACGAGCAGTACTTC.

The genes are TRBV20-1 and TRBJ1-1; D is uncertain. Trimming pared 3 bases from V and 1 base from J, leaving 6 bases between. The V gene's germline CDR1 is DFQATT and CDR2 SNEGSKA (reference sequence). CDR3 size: 12 residues. The CDR3 nucleotides are TGCAGTGCTAGTATCTCGAACACTGAAGCTTTCTTT. It specifies CSASISNTEAFF.